This T cell receptor (beta chain) was recorded in a study of T-cell reconstitution after alpha-beta-depleted transplantation in children. Unique molecular identifiers were used to barcode this TCRbeta library. TCRdb processed the PCR reads anew with MiXCR; each CDR3 protein has one entry. The sample contains about 830,000 distinct CDR3 sequences, 16% of which appear only once. A word on this clonotype: No antigen is known for it.

Whole-study results and caveats: T-cell counts and diversity were attributed mostly to newly produced T cells one year after transplant. About two months after transplant, alpha-beta T cells reportedly came from several hundred expanded graft clones. After transplant, high TCRbeta diversity at day 60 in some patients arose from surviving recipient T cells and thymic progenitors.

The CDR3 has 14 amino acids. The ends were cut back, 3 bases at V and 1 base at J, with 10 bases in the middle. Looked up from germline, CDR1 is SGHDT and CDR2 is YYEEEE. This receptor was identified in a male patient between 5 and 17 years old who had a stem cell transplant for acute lymphoblastic leukemia, so the T cells may come from the graft donor. This sequence joins TRBV5-6 and TRBJ2-5, with D possibly TRBD2 on 5 matching bases. Sample: PBMCs, mostly from graft donor cells, taken 360 days after TCRalphabeta/CD19-depleted stem cell transplant. The CDR3 DNA is TGTGCCAGCAGCTCGCTGGGAGCCCAAGAGACCCAGTACTTC. As protein: CASSSLGAQETQYF. Variable domain in full (rest from reference TRBV5-6 and TRBJ2-5): DAGVTQSPTHLIKTRGQQVTLRCSPKSGHDTVSWYQQALGQGPQFIFQYYEEEERQRGNFPDRFSGHQFPNYSSELNVNALLLGDSALYLCASSSLGAQETQYFGPGTRLLVL.